The 25 T cell receptor beta chains in this list originate from one sample, sequenced in a study of shared clonotypes between healthy human individuals. The data were produced by immunoSEQ multiplex PCR, yet TCRdb's version contains in-frame clones alone and is incomplete. The top ten clones hold more than 0.12% of a sample with millions of clones, more than 80% of them seen once. The sample was naive CD4+ T cells sorted from blood. Subset meaning: CD45RA+ positively selected. The receptors stem from a man in his late teens or twenties in good health.

CDR3 loop: CASGRPRDSSTDTQYF. In DNA form, the CDR3 reads TGTGCTAGTGGACGCCCCAGGGATTCTAGCACAGATACGCAGTATTTT. The chain joins TRBV12-5 to TRBJ2-3, with D possibly being TRBD1 (5 bases). The CDR3 contains 16 residues. From germline, CDR1 is LGHNT and CDR2 FRNRAP. The V end was cut by 6 bases, the J end by 0 bases, with 16 bases between.

V and J are TRBV4-1 and TRBJ2-7, with D perhaps TRBD1 (6 bases). Trimming stripped 4 bases from V and 7 bases from J, with 17 bases between. This CDR3 is built from 14 residues. Germline values: CDR1 MGHRA, CDR2 YSYEKL. The CDR3 coding sequence is TGCGCCAGCAGCCCCGGCGACAGGCCCACGGAGCAGTACTTC. It is translated as CASSPGDRPTEQYF.

V and J are TRBV5-6 and TRBJ2-2, with TRBD2 matching 7 bases. V gave up 1 base and J gave up 3 bases; unmatched junction bases: 3. The CDR3 loop spans 15 amino acids. Germline V gene lookup returns CDR1 SGHDT and CDR2 YYEEEE. The DNA of the CDR3 is TGTGCCAGCAGCTTGCAAGGGAGGGACACCGGGGAGCTGTTTTTT. Encoded protein: CASSLQGRDTGELFF.

The J gene is TRBJ1-2, the V gene TRBV5-1; D is undetermined. Germline V lookup: CDR1 SGHRS, CDR2 YFSETQ. This CDR3 contains 13 residues. V lost 2 bases to trimming and J lost 7 bases, with 12 bases between them. CDR3 coding DNA: TGCGCCAGCAGCTTTCCCGGAGTTTCTGGCTACACCTTC. Translation gives CASSFPGVSGYTF.

This chain uses TRBV14 with TRBJ2-1; maybe TRBD2 (6 bases). CDR1 SGHDN and CDR2 FVKESK come from the germline V gene. Between the trimmed V and J ends, which lost 4 bases and 7 bases, there was a span of 20 bases. This CDR3 has 16 residues. CDR3 bases: TGTGCCAGCAGCCTGTTCACTAGCATTTCGGGGAATGAGCAGTTCTTC. The encoded protein is CASSLFTSISGNEQFF.

The genes are TRBV28 and TRBJ2-7, with 9 bases aligning to TRBD1. The length of the CDR3 is 15 residues. Germline loops: CDR1 MDHEN, CDR2 SYDVKM. After removal of 5 bases from V and 6 bases from J, the junction contained 11 bases not matched to a gene. CDR3 protein: CASSLSGTGQGEQYF. The CDR3 DNA sequence: TGTGCCAGCAGTCTCTCCGGGACAGGGCAAGGCGAGCAGTACTTC.

This sequence joins TRBV30 and TRBJ2-3; TRBD2 aligns across 13 bases. CDR1 and CDR2 (germline): GTSNPN, SVGIG (reference sequence). The V and J ends lost 3 bases and 6 bases, in that order; junction bases with no gene match: 18. This CDR3 contains 19 residues. The CDR3 sequence is CAWRRWGLAGPPVVDTQYF. The CDR3 coding sequence is TGTGCCTGGAGGCGATGGGGACTAGCGGGACCCCCGGTGGTGGATACGCAGTATTTT.

This clone was seen a single time. The chain uses TRBV27 and TRBJ2-7; the D is unclear. The CDR3 runs to 13 residues. CDR1 and CDR2 (germline): MNHEY, SMNVEV (reference sequence). V gave up 2 bases and J gave up 6 bases, with 11 bases separating them. The chain's CDR3 is CASSLNGVGEQYF. CDR3 sequence (DNA): TGTGCCAGCAGTTTAAATGGGGTGGGCGAGCAGTACTTC.

To note about this clone: At the DNA level, this CDR3 is encoded by other sequences in the same sample as well. This chain uses TRBV15 with TRBJ1-5, with D tentatively TRBD1 (5 bases). Germline V gene lookup returns CDR1 LNHNV and CDR2 YYDKDF (reference sequence). The CDR3 extends over 15 amino acids. V gave up 0 bases and J gave up 6 bases, with 12 bases separating them. Here the CDR3 reads CATSRDPGGSQPQHF. In nucleotides, the CDR3 is TGTGCCACCAGCAGAGATCCCGGGGGGTCTCAGCCCCAGCATTTT. Complete variable domain (other parts from reference TRBV15 and TRBJ1-5): DAMVIQNPRYQVTQFGKPVTLSCSQTLNHNVMYWYQQKSSQAPKLLFHYYDKDFNNEADTPDNFQSRRPNTSFCFLDIRSPGLGDTAMYLCATSRDPGGSQPQHFGDGTRLSIL.

CDR3 DNA sequence: TGTGCCACCAGCGGACTAGCGGGGGCCACAGATACGCAGTATTTT. This gives the protein CATSGLAGATDTQYF. V is TRBV15 and J is TRBJ2-3; 13 bases agree with TRBD2. The junction had 1 base not matched to a gene; V was cut back by 5 bases and J by 2 bases. The CDR3 runs to 15 residues. Germline V gene sequence: CDR1 LNHNV, CDR2 YYDKDF (reference sequence).

This clone was seen a handful of times. V gene TRBV7-3 combines with J gene TRBJ1-1, with TRBD1 as a possible D gene (6 bases). The CDR3 length is 14 residues. V lost 5 bases and J lost 2, with 12 bases in between. Germline CDR1 and CDR2: SGHTA and FQGTGA. The CDR3 region has the DNA TGTGCCAGCAGCCCTACGACAGGCAACACTGAAGCTTTCTTT. Translated: CASSPTTGNTEAFF.

This clone occurred once. This chain uses TRBV7-2 with TRBJ2-7, with a weak D call TRBD2 (6 bases). The V end lost 5 bases, the J end lost 5 bases, and 19 bases lay between the germline ends. Germline V gene data show CDR1 as SGHTA and CDR2 as FQGNSA. This CDR3 has 15 amino acids. CDR3 bases: TGTGCCAGCAGCCAGTCACTAGCCGGGAATGACGAGCAGTACTTC. As protein: CASSQSLAGNDEQYF.

V and J are TRBV18 and TRBJ1-2; 7 bases map to TRBD1. The junction had 7 bases not matched to a gene; V was cut back by 6 bases and J by 3 bases. CDR3 length: 14 amino acids. Germline CDR1 is KGHSH and CDR2 is LQKENI. The chain's CDR3 is CASSPNRGDYGYTF. Written as DNA, the CDR3 is TGTGCCAGCTCTCCTAACAGGGGCGACTATGGCTACACCTTC. The variable domain in full, with the rest retrieved from reference TRBV18 and TRBJ1-2, is NAGVMQNPRHLVRRRGQEARLRCSPMKGHSHVYWYRQLPEEGLKFMVYLQKENIIDESGMPKERFSAEFPKEGPSILRIQQVVRGDSAAYFCASSPNRGDYGYTFGSGTRLTVV.

The rearrangement uses TRBV5-1 and TRBJ2-1; perhaps TRBD1 as D (6 bases). The germline V gene encodes CDR1 SGHRS and CDR2 YFSETQ. V was clipped by 5 bases and J by 8 bases, with 20 bases between them. There are 15 residues in the CDR3. The CDR3 nucleotides are TGCGCCAGCAGTACGGACAGACACGTTTTCGATGAGCAGTTCTTC. Residues: CASSTDRHVFDEQFF.

The V gene is TRBV7-9, the J gene TRBJ2-6, with D possibly being TRBD2 (7 bases). The CDR3 contains 13 residues. Per germline, CDR1 SEHNR and CDR2 FQNEAQ (reference sequence). V lost 5 bases and J lost 7, with 9 bases in between. This chain's CDR3 is CASSPGGANVLTF. CDR3 sequence (DNA): TGTGCCAGCAGCCCGGGGGGCGCCAACGTCCTGACTTTC. Based on the CDR3 plus reference TRBV7-9 and TRBJ2-6, the full variable domain is DTGVSQNPRHKITKRGQNVTFRCDPISEHNRLYWYRQTLGQGPEFLTYFQNEAQLEKSRLLSDRFSAERPKGSFSTLEIQRTEQGDSAMYLCASSPGGANVLTFGAGSRLTVL.

The V call is TRBV6-1, the J call TRBJ2-1; 9 bases map to TRBD2. The CDR3 sequence is 14 residues long. From germline, CDR1 is MNHNS and CDR2 SASEGT. The V segment lost 8 bases and the J segment 15 bases; nucleotides outside the gene matches: 17. DNA for the CDR3: TGTGCCAGCGAGGCCCAAGTTAGCGGGAGAGGAAGGTTCTTC. This gives the protein CASEAQVSGRGRFF.

The chain joins TRBV5-4 to TRBJ1-2; weak D call: TRBD1 (6 bases). From germline, CDR1 is SGHNT and CDR2 YYREEE (reference sequence). The CDR3 is 13 residues long. Between the trimmed V and J ends, which lost 5 bases and 4 bases, there was a span of 12 bases. CDR3 nucleotides: TGTGCCAGCAGACGGACAGAGGGCTATGGCTACACCTTC. This codes for CASRRTEGYGYTF.

This chain uses TRBV4-3 with TRBJ1-5; 11 nucleotides line up with TRBD1. The trim removed 0 bases at V and 4 bases at J, leaving 8 bases unmatched. The CDR3 spans 18 residues. The germline V gene encodes CDR1 LGHNA and CDR2 YSLEER. CDR3 residues: CASSQDLSGTGGNQPQHF. The CDR3 DNA follows: TGCGCCAGCAGCCAAGATCTATCCGGGACAGGGGGAAATCAGCCCCAGCATTTT.

This chain connects TRBV6-5 to TRBJ2-7, with 10 bases identical to TRBD1. CDR1 is MNHEY and CDR2 is SVGAGI in the germline V gene. The CDR3 extends over 14 amino acids. V was clipped by 6 bases and J by 7 bases; unmatched bases: 9. The CDR3 reads CASRRGTGVEEQYF. The CDR3 nucleotides read TGTGCCAGCAGGCGAGGGACAGGGGTAGAGGAGCAGTACTTC.

The J gene is TRBJ1-2, the V gene TRBV10-1; D is unresolved. CDR3 size: 13 residues. The V and J ends lost 0 bases and 10 bases respectively, with 12 bases between them. Looked up from germline, CDR1 is WNHNN and CDR2 is SYGVQD (reference sequence). The CDR3 nucleotides read TGCGCCAGCAGTGAGTCGTACTCCACGAACTACACCTTC. Its protein is CASSESYSTNYTF.

This chain connects TRBV7-2 to TRBJ1-6, with D possibly being TRBD1 (5 bases). CDR1 SGHTA and CDR2 FQGNSA come from the germline V gene. Trimming took 4 bases from V and 5 from J, leaving 12 bases between them. The CDR3 extends over 15 amino acids. This CDR3 is CASSSQGPNNSPLHF. The DNA of the CDR3 is TGTGCCAGCAGCTCCCAGGGACCTAATAATTCACCCCTCCACTTT.

The rearrangement joins TRBV18 to TRBJ2-7; tentatively, D is TRBD1 (5 bases). Germline V CDR1 and CDR2: KGHSH, LQKENI. This CDR3 contains 14 residues. V was cut by 3 bases and J by 3 bases, with 12 bases left in between. The CDR3 region is CASSPPAQDYEQYF. CDR3 nucleotides: TGTGCCAGCTCACCCCCAGCACAGGACTACGAGCAGTACTTC.

The rearrangement uses TRBV6-5 and TRBJ2-3; D is perhaps TRBD2 (5 bases). The length of the CDR3 is 13 residues. The ends were cut back, 8 bases at V and 5 bases at J, with 14 bases in the middle. CDR1 is MNHEY, CDR2 SVGAGI, per germline. This chain's CDR3 is CASGRRAVDTQYF. Here the CDR3 DNA reads TGTGCCAGCGGTAGGCGGGCGGTAGATACGCAGTATTTT.

V gene TRBV5-1 combines with J gene TRBJ2-1, with D possibly called TRBD1 or TRBD2 (5 bases each). The germline V gene encodes CDR1 SGHRS and CDR2 YFSETQ. V shed 4 bases and J shed 1 base, with 18 bases lying between them. This CDR3 spans 17 amino acids. CDR3 protein: CASSRGRGDGSYNEQFF. The CDR3 bases are TGCGCCAGCAGCCGGGGACGGGGAGATGGGTCCTACAATGAGCAGTTCTTC.

The V gene is TRBV5-5, the J gene TRBJ2-1, with TRBD2 matching over 8 bases. Trimming removed 5 bases from V and 1 base from J; junction bases left unmatched: 2. CDR1 is SGHKS, CDR2 YYEKEE, per germline (reference sequence). This CDR3 has 14 amino acids. The CDR3, as DNA: TGTGCCAGCAGTAGCGGGGCTTCCTACAATGAGCAGTTCTTC. Translation gives CASSSGASYNEQFF.